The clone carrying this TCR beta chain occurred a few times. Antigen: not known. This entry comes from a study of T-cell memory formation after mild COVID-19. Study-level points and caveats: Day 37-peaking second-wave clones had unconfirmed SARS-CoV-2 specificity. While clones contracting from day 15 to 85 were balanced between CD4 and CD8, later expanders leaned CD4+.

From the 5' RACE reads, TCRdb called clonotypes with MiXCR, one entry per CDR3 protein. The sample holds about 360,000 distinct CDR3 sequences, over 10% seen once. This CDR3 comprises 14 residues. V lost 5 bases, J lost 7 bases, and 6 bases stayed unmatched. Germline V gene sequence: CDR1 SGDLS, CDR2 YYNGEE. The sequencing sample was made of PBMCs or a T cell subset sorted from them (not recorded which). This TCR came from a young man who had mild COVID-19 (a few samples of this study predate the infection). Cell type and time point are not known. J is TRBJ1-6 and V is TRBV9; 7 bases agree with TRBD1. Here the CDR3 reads CASRTGTANSPLHF. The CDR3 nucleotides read TGTGCCAGCAGGACCGGGACAGCCAATTCACCCCTCCACTTT.